These 25 T cell receptor beta chains originate from one sample sequenced in a study of T cells in Graves' hyperthyroidism and ophthalmopathy. Researchers amplified the TCR beta CDR3 regions from RNA transcripts. The TCR CDR3 was amplified in a first-round RT-PCR using the HTBI primer set. TCRdb redid the calling of the multiplex PCR reads with MiXCR, one entry per CDR3 protein. The profile shows around 190,000 distinct CDR3 sequences, about a sixth of them singletons. What was sequenced was blood. All receptors derive from a woman between 50 and 59 years old with Graves' hyperthyroidism.

This clonotype was detected many times. The J gene is TRBJ2-7, the V gene TRBV10-3; TRBD2 matches at 10 bases. The CDR3 length is 12 residues. CDR1 ENHRY and CDR2 SYGVKD come from the germline V gene. CDR3 loop: CASSGSAYEQYF. In nucleotides, the CDR3 is TGTGCTTCTAGCGGGAGTGCCTACGAGCAGTACTTC.

This clonotype has only a few counts. The chain has TRBV13 and TRBJ2-2; a possible D gene is TRBD2 (6 bases). Per germline, CDR1 PRHDT and CDR2 FYEKMQ (reference sequence). Trimming removed 0 bases at V and 6 bases at J, with 17 bases between. The CDR3 covers 17 residues. CDR3 in DNA: TGTGCCAGCAGCTTAGGCATGGCTAGCGAGGCGGCCGGGGAGCTGTTTTTT. Translated, it gives CASSLGMASEAAGELFF.

This clonotype was recorded at least ten times. The chain employs TRBV28 and TRBJ2-7, with 11 bases that match TRBD2. The CDR3 has 14 residues. Germline CDR1 reads MDHEN; CDR2 reads SYDVKM. V trimming: 5 bases; J trimming: 6 bases; junction bases outside the gene matches: 6. Here the CDR3 DNA reads TGTGCCAGCAGTAAGCCCGGGACTAGCGGCGAGCAGTACTTC. Protein: CASSKPGTSGEQYF.

The V call is TRBV29-1, the J call TRBJ1-4, with D uncertain. Trimming removed 7 bases from V and 2 bases from J, with 14 bases in between. CDR1 and CDR2 from the germline V gene are SQVTM and ANQGSEA. This CDR3 region has 14 residues. The CDR3 DNA follows: TGCAGCGCCCTAGGCGGGGAGACTAATGAAAAACTGTTTTTT. Translation gives CSALGGETNEKLFF.

This clonotype showed up many times. V is TRBV27 and J is TRBJ2-7; possibly TRBD2 for D (6 bases). The length of the CDR3 is 15 residues. The V gene's germline CDR1 is MNHEY and CDR2 SMNVEV (reference sequence). V lost 3 bases and J lost 1, with 13 bases in between. The chain's CDR3 is CASSFTGERSYEQYF. The CDR3 bases are TGTGCCAGCAGTTTTACGGGGGAGAGGTCCTACGAGCAGTACTTC.

There are many counts of this clonotype. J is TRBJ2-7 and V is TRBV20-1; the match to TRBD1 covers 10 bases. V was clipped by 6 bases and J by 1 base; unmatched bases: 6. Germline-derived CDR1 and CDR2 are DFQATT and SNEGSKA (reference sequence). This CDR3 comprises 14 residues. As DNA, the CDR3 is TGCAGTGCCGGAAAGGACAGGGGGTCCTACGAGCAGTACTTC. The encoded protein is CSAGKDRGSYEQYF.

This clonotype has just a few counts. The chain combines TRBV6-7 with TRBJ1-5, with D possibly matching TRBD1 (6 bases). TRBV6-7 is annotated as an ORF whose role is uncertain. There are 17 residues in the CDR3. Trimming stripped 2 bases from V and 5 bases from J, with 19 bases between. The DNA for the CDR3 is TGTGCCAGCAGTTACGTCGACACGGGGGCAAGTCATCAGCCCCAGCATTTT. It yields the protein CASSYVDTGASHQPQHF.

For this clonotype: Since a much larger clone is just one base distant, this may be a read error. The V call is TRBV5-1, the J call TRBJ2-3, with 10 bases matching TRBD2. This CDR3 has 13 amino acids. Germline V gives CDR1 SGHRS, CDR2 YFSETQ. The chain's CDR3 is CTSGTSGMDTQYF. The CDR3 nucleotides are TGCACCAGCGGAACTAGCGGGATGGATACGCAGTATTTT.

The chain employs TRBV29-1 and TRBJ2-4, with a tentative D call TRBD2 (6 bases). V dropped 4 bases and J dropped 2 bases, with 12 bases sitting between them. The CDR3 is 14 amino acids. CDR1 and CDR2 (germline): SQVTM, ANQGSEA. CDR3 protein: CSVVEGRSKNIQYF. The CDR3 nucleotides read TGCAGCGTTGTGGAGGGGCGATCCAAAAACATTCAGTACTTC. Together with reference TRBV29-1 and TRBJ2-4, the CDR3 gives the full variable domain: SAVISQKPSRDICQRGTSLTIQCQVDSQVTMMFWYRQQPGQSLTLIATANQGSEATYESGFVIDKFPISRPNLTFSTLTVSNMSPEDSSIYLCSVVEGRSKNIQYFGAGTRLSVL.

The sample holds a few counts of this clonotype. In DNA form, the CDR3 reads TGTGCCTGGAGTACAGGGGGCCCAGATACGCAGTATTTT. This sequence encodes CAWSTGGPDTQYF. The J gene is TRBJ2-3, the V gene TRBV30, with 9 bases identical to TRBD1. The V gene end was trimmed by 2 bases and the J gene end by 4 bases; junction bases not matched to a gene: 1. Germline assignment: CDR1 GTSNPN and CDR2 SVGIG (reference sequence). The CDR3 sequence is 13 residues long.

This clonotype showed up many times. This chain links TRBV11-3 with TRBJ2-7; perhaps TRBD2 as D (5 bases). The V end lost 0 bases, the J end lost 3 bases, and 6 bases lay between the germline ends. The CDR3 totals 13 residues. The germline CDR1 and CDR2 sequences are SGHNT and YENEEA. CDR3 sequence (DNA): TGTGCCAGCAGCTTAGACCGGGACTACGAGCAGTACTTC. Translation: CASSLDRDYEQYF.

At least ten counts were recorded for this clonotype. V gene TRBV5-4 combines with J gene TRBJ1-1; perhaps TRBD1 as D (5 bases). The length of the CDR3 is 15 residues. In germline, CDR1 is SGHNT, CDR2 YYREEE (reference sequence). Trimming left V 4 bases short and J 0 bases short, with 13 bases between. CDR3 loop: CASSPRQGVNTEAFF. Here the CDR3 DNA reads TGTGCCAGCAGCCCCCGCCAAGGGGTGAACACTGAAGCTTTCTTT. The variable domain in full, with the rest retrieved from reference TRBV5-4 and TRBJ1-1, is ETGVTQSPTHLIKTRGQQVTLRCSSQSGHNTVSWYQQALGQGPQFIFQYYREEENGRGNFPPRFSGLQFPNYSSELNVNALELDDSALYLCASSPRQGVNTEAFFGQGTRLTVV.

In its sample, this clonotype was seen many times. This rearrangement joins TRBV4-1 to TRBJ2-7, with unresolved D. Trimming took 1 base from V and 3 from J, leaving 13 bases between them. Germline CDR1 MGHRA, CDR2 YSYEKL. The CDR3 runs 15 residues. The DNA for the CDR3 is TGCGCCAGCAGCCAAGGCCCCAACTCGGGCTACGAGCAGTACTTC. Its protein product is CASSQGPNSGYEQYF.

The chain couples TRBV10-2 to TRBJ2-2; D call uncertain. The CDR3 spans 12 residues. V dropped 5 bases and J dropped 5 bases, with 6 bases sitting between them. Per the germline V gene, CDR1 is WSHSY and CDR2 is SAAADI. The CDR3 bases are TGCGCCAGCAGTACCGAGACCGGGGAGCTGTTTTTT. It translates to CASSTETGELFF.

With regard to this clonotype: A clone one base away is much larger, so this may be a read error. The chain combines TRBV7-9 with TRBJ2-7; TRBD2 matches at 12 bases. The ends lost 2 bases at V and 7 bases at J; junction bases unmatched: 6. This CDR3 region has 15 residues. The germline CDR1 and CDR2 sequences are SEHNR and FQNEAQ (reference sequence). In nucleotides, the CDR3 is TGTGCCAGCAGCTTACTGCGGACTAGCGGGACTGAGCAGTACTTC. Translated, it gives CASSLLRTSGTEQYF.

As concerns this clonotype: A much larger clone lies one base from this, so it may be a read error. This sequence joins TRBV5-4 and TRBJ2-7, with D unclear. The DNA end favors TRBJ2-1, so the J call may be wrong. This CDR3 is 13 amino acids long. CDR1 SGHNT and CDR2 YYREEE come from the germline V gene (reference sequence). This CDR3 reads CASSFPGNYEQFF. The CDR3 bases are TGTGCCAGCAGCTTCCCCGGAAACTACGAGCAGTTCTTC.

Many counts were recorded for this clonotype. This sequence joins TRBV27 and TRBJ2-5; a possible D gene is TRBD2 (6 bases). Germline V gives CDR1 MNHEY, CDR2 SMNVEV (reference sequence). The CDR3 loop spans 19 amino acids. V was trimmed by 3 bases and J by 1 base, leaving 24 bases between them. Here the CDR3 DNA reads TGTGCCAGCAGTTTCGCCCGTTGGGACTCCACCCTCTCCCAAGAGACCCAGTACTTC. Its translation is CASSFARWDSTLSQETQYF.

This clonotype was detected once. The chain is built from TRBV5-6 and TRBJ1-5, with 7 bases aligning to TRBD1. The CDR3 is 15 amino acids. The trim removed 1 base at V and 4 bases at J, leaving 5 bases unmatched. The germline V gene encodes CDR1 SGHDT and CDR2 YYEEEE. DNA for the CDR3: TGTGCCAGCAGCTTGCTTGACAGGGCTAATCAGCCCCAGCATTTT. Translation gives CASSLLDRANQPQHF.

The sample holds many counts of this clonotype. V is TRBV3-1 and J is TRBJ2-3; 9 bases are a match to TRBD2. Germline assignment: CDR1 LGHDT and CDR2 YNNKEL (reference sequence). V shed 4 bases, J shed 1 base, and the junction held 3 bases outside the gene matches. This CDR3 region has 15 residues. CDR3 sequence: CASSPWTSGTDTQYF. The CDR3 nucleotides read TGTGCCAGCAGCCCCTGGACTAGCGGCACAGATACGCAGTATTTT.

Points on this clonotype: A much bigger clone sits one base away, suggesting this may be a read error. CDR3 loop: CASSPRPAGVVTDTQYF. CDR3 sequence (DNA): TGCGCCAGCAGCCCACGACCAGCGGGAGTGGTGACAGATACGCAGTATTTT. The chain couples TRBV5-1 to TRBJ2-3; the match to TRBD2 covers 8 bases. The J segment lost 3 bases and the V segment lost 4 bases, leaving 13 bases of the junction unmatched. The germline CDR1 and CDR2 sequences are SGHRS and YFSETQ. The CDR3 has 17 amino acids.

The sample holds many counts of this clonotype. The chain links TRBV6-5 to TRBJ2-1; D assignment may be TRBD1 or TRBD2 (5 bases each). V lost 0 bases to trimming and J lost 3 bases, with 12 bases between them. The germline V gene has CDR1 MNHEY and CDR2 SVGAGI. The CDR3 has 16 amino acids. For the CDR3, the DNA is TGTGCCAGCAGTTACTCGGGCAGGGAGATCTACAATGAGCAGTTCTTC. Translated: CASSYSGREIYNEQFF.

The V gene is TRBV30, the J gene TRBJ2-1; TRBD2 agrees at 11 bases. The CDR3 has 15 residues. Per the germline V gene, CDR1 is GTSNPN and CDR2 is SVGIG (reference sequence). After removal of 5 bases from V and 4 bases from J, the junction contained 7 bases not matched to a gene. The CDR3 sequence: CAWVPSGRLYNEQFF. The CDR3, as DNA: TGTGCCTGGGTACCTAGCGGGAGGTTATACAATGAGCAGTTCTTC.

This clonotype was detected many times. This chain connects TRBV28 to TRBJ1-1; no clear D gene. The V gene's germline CDR1 is MDHEN and CDR2 SYDVKM. The CDR3 has 12 residues. V lost 2 bases to trimming and J lost 9 bases, with 10 bases between them. CDR3 amino acids: CASSLPQYKAFF. CDR3 nucleotides: TGTGCCAGCAGTTTACCGCAATACAAAGCTTTCTTT.

This clonotype was observed a handful of times. This chain joins TRBV6-5 and TRBJ1-3; D call uncertain. CDR1 is MNHEY and CDR2 is SVGAGI in the germline V gene. The CDR3 is 15 amino acids. V dropped 0 bases and J dropped 0 bases, with 6 bases sitting between them. CDR3: CASSYSSASGNTIYF. The CDR3 coding sequence is TGTGCCAGCAGTTACTCGTCTGCCTCTGGAAACACCATATATTTT.

This clonotype appeared many times. The V and J genes are TRBV20-1 and TRBJ2-3, with TRBD2 matching 9 bases. Trimming removed 4 bases from V and 6 bases from J; junction bases left unmatched: 5. The germline V gene encodes CDR1 DFQATT and CDR2 SNEGSKA (reference sequence). This CDR3 is 13 amino acids long. CDR3 nucleotide sequence: TGCAGTGCTAAAGCGGGAGGTAGGGATACGCAGTATTTT. Translation gives CSAKAGGRDTQYF.